This T cell receptor beta chain was identified during a study of T cells in narcolepsy. Notes on the study in general: Same-patient CSF and blood CD4+ T cell clonotypes included HCRT-specific and TRIB2-specific autoreactive ones.

The assay was immunoSEQ multiplex PCR, and TCRdb's table has in-frame clones only and misses some. The sample yields over 20,000 clones, roughly nine tenths seen once. CDR3 size: 15 residues. The V and J ends lost 3 bases and 8 bases, in that order; junction bases with no gene match: 13. The germline CDR1 and CDR2 sequences are SGHNT and YYREEE (reference sequence). A word on this clone: Its cognate antigen is unknown.

The chain uses TRBV5-4 and TRBJ1-1; TRBD1 matches 7 bases. This TCR was sampled from a human donor with narcolepsy. Input material: CD45RA- memory CD4+ T cells from PBMCs. The CDR3 here is CASSSHQTGNEEAFF. In nucleotides, the CDR3 is TGTGCCAGCAGCTCCCACCAGACAGGGAACGAGGAAGCTTTCTTT.